The next 17 T cell receptor beta chains were all read from a single sample in a study of cytomegalovirus exposure and HLA in healthy donors. PCR used 60 Vbeta primers and 13 Jbeta primers. Only in-frame clones appear in the TCRdb table, and some are missing; sequencing was by immunoSEQ multiplex PCR. The table has roughly 200,000 clones, roughly three quarters seen once. Sequenced sample: PBMCs. The receptors come from a man over 45 in good health and CMV-seronegative.

This chain joins TRBV7-9 and TRBJ2-6; the D gene is possibly TRBD2 (5 bases). The CDR3 runs to 15 residues. Germline V gene lookup returns CDR1 SEHNR and CDR2 FQNEAQ (reference sequence). Trimming removed 7 bases from V and 0 bases from J, with 10 bases in between. This CDR3 is CASTLGSSGANVLTF. CDR3 bases: TGTGCCAGCACATTGGGGAGCTCTGGGGCCAACGTCCTGACTTTC.

This clone was seen only once. One end of the junction does not line up with germline, which may come from a read error. CDR3 in DNA: TGTGCCGGCAGGGGCAGCACAGATACGCAGTATTTT. It specifies CAGRGSTDTQYF. The chain links TRBV5-4 to TRBJ2-3, with a possible D match to TRBD1 (6 bases). This CDR3 region has 12 residues. CDR1 is SGHNT and CDR2 is YYREEE in the germline V gene (reference sequence). The variable domain in full, with the rest retrieved from reference TRBV5-4 and TRBJ2-3, is ETGVTQSPTHLIKTRGQQVTLRCSSQSGHNTVSWYQQALGQGPQFIFQYYREEENGRGNFPPRFSGLQFPNYSSELNVNALELDDSALYLCAGRGSTDTQYFGPGTRLTVL.

This chain connects TRBV19 to TRBJ1-2; D unresolved. Germline V CDR1 and CDR2: LNHDA, SQIVND (reference sequence). The CDR3 length is 11 residues. Trimming cost V 2 bases and J 6 bases, with 4 bases left between them. CDR3: CASSITDGYTF. In DNA, the CDR3 is TGTGCCAGTAGTATAACAGATGGCTACACCTTC.

The chain has TRBV4-2 and TRBJ2-7, with 7 positions matching TRBD2. Germline V lookup: CDR1 LGHNA, CDR2 YNFKEQ. Trimming cost V 3 bases and J 3 bases; bases outside gene matches: 14. This CDR3 has 17 residues. CDR3 DNA: TGTGCCAGCAGCCAGCCGCCTAGCGGAGCCCTCAGCTACGAGCAGTACTTC. Translated, it gives CASSQPPSGALSYEQYF.

The CDR3 is CASSWDRGEQYF. In nucleotides, the CDR3 is TGTGCCAGCAGCTGGGACAGGGGCGAGCAGTACTTC. The chain couples TRBV5-6 to TRBJ2-7; 10 bases are shared with TRBD1. V lost 3 bases and J lost 6; bases outside the gene matches: 0. Germline CDR1 reads SGHDT; CDR2 reads YYEEEE. The CDR3 has 12 residues.

The chain carries TRBV5-1 and TRBJ2-1; 8 bases align to TRBD1. The germline gives CDR1 SGHRS, CDR2 YFSETQ. CDR3 length equals 14 residues. With 5 bases clipped from V and 4 bases from J, the junction kept 5 bases outside the gene matches. The CDR3 nucleotides read TGCGCCAGCAGGTCCGGACAGGGATACAATGAGCAGTTCTTC. Protein product: CASRSGQGYNEQFF.

V and J are TRBV6-1 and TRBJ1-1; D possibly corresponds to TRBD1 (5 bases). V was pared by 0 bases and J by 3 bases, with 11 bases between. The CDR3 runs 15 residues. Germline V lookup: CDR1 MNHNS, CDR2 SASEGT. The CDR3 DNA sequence: TGTGCCAGCAGTGAAGCCCAGGGTATCGACACTGAAGCTTTCTTT. Protein: CASSEAQGIDTEAFF.

A single count supports this clone. The chain recombines TRBV30 with TRBJ2-7; 11 bases map to TRBD2. J was trimmed by 7 bases and V by 5 bases; bases with no gene match: 13. This CDR3 has 15 amino acids. From germline, CDR1 is GTSNPN and CDR2 SVGIG (reference sequence). The CDR3 nucleotides read TGTGCCTGGCTGACCAAACTAGCGGGGGATAAGGAGCAGTACTTC. It codes for CAWLTKLAGDKEQYF. Complete variable domain (other parts from reference TRBV30 and TRBJ2-7): SQTIHQWPATLVQPVGSPLSLECTVEGTSNPNLYWYRQAAGRGLQLLFYSVGIGQISSEVPQNLSASRPQDRQFILSSKKLLLSDSGFYLCAWLTKLAGDKEQYFGPGTRLTVT.

This chain joins TRBV29-1 and TRBJ1-1; D possibly corresponds to TRBD1 (5 bases). Germline CDR1 SQVTM, CDR2 ANQGSEA. CDR3 size: 14 residues. Trimming took off 6 bases at V and 5 bases at J, with 19 bases between the two ends. The CDR3 nucleotides are TGCAGCGTCAGTCCTGGGGGGGGAGGTACTGAAGCTTTCTTT. It is translated as CSVSPGGGGTEAFF.

The chain couples TRBV9 to TRBJ2-3; 10 positions match TRBD2. Germline values: CDR1 SGDLS, CDR2 YYNGEE. CDR3 size: 16 residues. V trimming: 6 bases; J trimming: 0 bases; junction bases outside the gene matches: 7. DNA for the CDR3: TGTGCCAGCATGCGGGGACTAGCGTCTAGCACAGATACGCAGTATTTT. Translated, it gives CASMRGLASSTDTQYF.

The V call is TRBV30, the J call TRBJ1-3, with 8 bases fitting TRBD1. CDR1 and CDR2 from the germline V gene are GTSNPN and SVGIG (reference sequence). Trimming cost V 0 bases and J 2 bases; bases outside gene matches: 9. There are 17 residues in the CDR3. This CDR3 is CAWSVQRQGSTGNTIYF. The CDR3 DNA sequence: TGTGCCTGGAGTGTACAGAGACAGGGGAGCACTGGAAACACCATATATTTT.

This clone was detected once. This sequence joins TRBV18 and TRBJ2-5; D unclear. Germline CDR1 and CDR2: KGHSH and LQKENI. The CDR3 is 14 amino acids. The V gene lost 1 base and the J gene lost 0 bases, with 6 bases spanning the gap. The CDR3, as DNA: TGTGCCAGCTCACCACGGGCAGACCAAGAGACCCAGTACTTC. It encodes CASSPRADQETQYF.

This clone has only a few counts. V gene TRBV7-3 combines with J gene TRBJ2-4; tentative D call: TRBD1 (6 bases). CDR1 is SGHTA, CDR2 FQGTGA, per germline. The CDR3 runs 16 residues. The V end was cut by 1 base, the J end by 0 bases, with 10 bases between. For the CDR3, the DNA is TGTGCCAGCAGCTTAAATACAGGGACAGCCAAAAACATTCAGTACTTC. Amino acid sequence: CASSLNTGTAKNIQYF.

This clone has just a few counts. The gene calls are TRBV6-4 and TRBJ2-1; a weak D match, TRBD1 (5 bases). The CDR3 loop spans 15 amino acids. CDR1 and CDR2 (germline): MRHNA, SNTAGT. Between the trimmed V and J ends, which lost 4 bases and 0 bases, there was a span of 10 bases. In DNA, the CDR3 is TGTGCCAGCAGTGTTAGCCAGGGCTCCTACAATGAGCAGTTCTTC. Translating it yields CASSVSQGSYNEQFF.

The V and J genes are TRBV27 and TRBJ2-1; the match to TRBD2 covers 8 bases. CDR1 and CDR2 from the germline V gene are MNHEY and SMNVEV (reference sequence). After removal of 6 bases from V and 3 bases from J, the junction contained 10 bases not matched to a gene. This CDR3 spans 16 amino acids. The CDR3 region has the DNA TGTGCCAGCAGCCGTAGAGCGGGAGTCCTCTACAATGAGCAGTTCTTC. Its translation: CASSRRAGVLYNEQFF.

The CDR3 sequence is CASSSTGGNTEAFF. The CDR3 DNA reads TGTGCCAGCAGCTCTACGGGGGGGAACACTGAAGCTTTCTTT. The chain is built from TRBV9 and TRBJ1-1; D is perhaps TRBD1 (5 bases). The V gene lost 4 bases and the J gene lost 1 base, with 11 bases spanning the gap. Germline V gene data show CDR1 as SGDLS and CDR2 as YYNGEE. The CDR3 has 14 amino acids. The whole variable domain, remainder taken from reference TRBV9 and TRBJ1-1, is DSGVTQTPKHLITATGQRVTLRCSPRSGDLSVYWYQQSLDQGLQFLIQYYNGEERAKGNILERFSAQQFPDLHSELNLSSLELGDSALYFCASSSTGGNTEAFFGQGTRLTVV.

The chain has TRBV10-3 and TRBJ2-3; 12 bases match TRBD2. The V gene end was trimmed by 3 bases and the J gene end by 0 bases; junction bases not matched to a gene: 1. This CDR3 is 16 amino acids long. CDR1 and CDR2 (germline): ENHRY, SYGVKD. DNA for the CDR3: TGTGCCATCAGTGAAGGGACTAGCGGGAGCACAGATACGCAGTATTTT. Encoded protein: CAISEGTSGSTDTQYF.